The clone carrying this T cell receptor (beta chain) was counted a few times. Its antigen is still unknown. This CDR3 is 15 amino acids long. Germline CDR1 is LGHNA and CDR2 is YNFKEQ. Trimming cost V 0 bases and J 4 bases, with 12 bases left between them. TCRdb independently ran MiXCR on the reads; one entry per CDR3 protein. The top ten clones hold around 15% of a sample with about 920,000 distinct CDR3 sequences, roughly 31% of them seen once. This specimen comes from a study of T cell repertoires in cytomegalovirus infection. Sequencing was performed on cultured CD8+ T cells from PBMCs, taken from culture after CMV antigen stimulation. This chain uses TRBV4-2 with TRBJ1-1; D not resolved. This TCR was sampled from a human donor in good health (CMV status not recorded). Some clones in this sample may be carry-over from other donors' samples. For the CDR3, the DNA is TGTGCCAGCAGCCAAGATCCCCTACGGACCACTGAAGCTTTCTTT. Translating gives CASSQDPLRTTEAFF.